The 28 T cell receptor beta chains listed next were all sequenced from one sample in a study of blood T cell repertoires in COVID-19. The method was immunoSEQ multiplex PCR; TCRdb's version includes in-frame clones alone and lacks a portion of them. The repertoire holds 60,000 to 100,000 clones, with around 90% as singletons. Source material: peripheral blood. Every receptor here comes from a middle-aged man with active COVID-19.

The genes are TRBV10-2 and TRBJ2-7; D is perhaps TRBD1 (8 bases). Per germline, CDR1 WSHSY and CDR2 SAAADI. Trimming shortened V by 3 bases and J by 3 bases, and 12 bases separated the two germline ends. The CDR3 has 14 residues. This CDR3 is CASSETGGVYEQYF. The CDR3 region has the DNA TGCGCCAGCAGTGAAACAGGGGGGGTCTACGAGCAGTACTTC.

The gene calls are TRBV6-2 or TRBV6-3 and TRBJ2-5; maybe TRBD1 (6 bases). CDR3 size: 13 residues. Germline V CDR1 and CDR2: MNHEY, SVGEGT. The germline V and J ends were trimmed by 2 bases and 6 bases, with 10 bases remaining between them. The CDR3 here is CASSYGGAKTQYF. The CDR3 nucleotides are TGTGCCAGCAGTTACGGGGGCGCGAAGACCCAGTACTTC.

V usage is TRBV12-5 and J usage is TRBJ2-2; 8 bases are shared with TRBD1. The CDR3 has 21 amino acids. V shed 3 bases and J 0 bases; nucleotides not matched to a gene: 18. The germline gives CDR1 LGHNT, CDR2 FRNRAP. CDR3 loop: CASGFRSPLWDRSTNTGELFF. CDR3 sequence (DNA): TGTGCTAGTGGTTTTCGCTCCCCCCTTTGGGACAGGAGTACGAACACCGGGGAGCTGTTTTTT. The variable domain in full, with the rest retrieved from reference TRBV12-5 and TRBJ2-2, is DARVTQTPRHKVTEMGQEVTMRCQPILGHNTVFWYRQTMMQGLELLAYFRNRAPLDDSGMPKDRFSAEMPDATLATLKIQPSEPRDSAVYFCASGFRSPLWDRSTNTGELFFGEGSRLTVL.

The V call is TRBV6-1, the J call TRBJ2-7; a possible D gene is TRBD1 (6 bases). Trimming took off 3 bases at V and 5 bases at J, with 8 bases between the two ends. This CDR3 is 12 amino acids long. Germline V gene sequence: CDR1 MNHNS, CDR2 SASEGT. CDR3 nucleotide sequence: TGTGCCAGCAGTGAGGCAGGGGACGAGCAGTACTTC. Protein sequence: CASSEAGDEQYF.

The chain couples TRBV29-1 to TRBJ1-5; D might be TRBD1 (6 bases). The CDR3 loop spans 12 amino acids. Per the germline V gene, CDR1 is SQVTM and CDR2 is ANQGSEA. The V and J ends lost 4 bases and 2 bases respectively, with 6 bases between them. CDR3 in amino acids: CSVGQGNQPQHF. In nucleotides, the CDR3 is TGCAGCGTTGGACAGGGCAATCAGCCCCAGCATTTT. The full variable domain, rest sourced from reference TRBV29-1 and TRBJ1-5, is SAVISQKPSRDICQRGTSLTIQCQVDSQVTMMFWYRQQPGQSLTLIATANQGSEATYESGFVIDKFPISRPNLTFSTLTVSNMSPEDSSIYLCSVGQGNQPQHFGDGTRLSIL.

V is TRBV5-1 and J is TRBJ2-2; 9 bases map to TRBD2. The V segment lost 0 bases and the J segment 0 bases; nucleotides outside the gene matches: 3. Looked up from germline, CDR1 is SGHRS and CDR2 is YFSETQ. The CDR3 is 17 amino acids. The chain's CDR3 is CASSLEGGRANTGELFF. CDR3 coding DNA: TGCGCCAGCAGCTTGGAGGGCGGGAGGGCGAACACCGGGGAGCTGTTTTTT.

The chain uses TRBV29-1 and TRBJ2-2; D is unresolved. Trimming pared 0 bases from V and 7 bases from J, leaving 9 bases between. Per the germline V gene, CDR1 is SQVTM and CDR2 is ANQGSEA. The CDR3 loop spans 13 amino acids. The CDR3 loop is CSVEEGERGELFF. CDR3 DNA sequence: TGCAGCGTTGAAGAAGGCGAGCGCGGGGAGCTGTTTTTT.

The chain joins TRBV5-4 to TRBJ1-3; D unresolved. V lost 4 bases and J lost 0, with 11 bases in between. The CDR3 extends over 15 amino acids. Germline CDR1 is SGHNT and CDR2 is YYREEE (reference sequence). Written as DNA, the CDR3 is TGTGCCAGCAGCCGTAACAGAGACTCTGGAAACACCATATATTTT. This sequence encodes CASSRNRDSGNTIYF. The entire variable domain, with the rest obtained from reference TRBV5-4 and TRBJ1-3, is as follows: ETGVTQSPTHLIKTRGQQVTLRCSSQSGHNTVSWYQQALGQGPQFIFQYYREEENGRGNFPPRFSGLQFPNYSSELNVNALELDDSALYLCASSRNRDSGNTIYFGEGSWLTVV.

V gene TRBV18 combines with J gene TRBJ1-5; 8 bases line up with TRBD1. J was trimmed by 1 base and V by 0 bases; bases with no gene match: 5. The CDR3 sequence is 17 residues long. Germline V gene lookup returns CDR1 KGHSH and CDR2 LQKENI. The CDR3 coding sequence is TGTGCCAGCTCACCACCTTCAGGGGGCCGGAGCAATCAGCCCCAGCATTTT. Translated, it gives CASSPPSGGRSNQPQHF.

The rearrangement uses TRBV19 and TRBJ2-3; TRBD2 matches 10 bases. CDR1 is LNHDA and CDR2 is SQIVND in the germline V gene (reference sequence). V lost 1 base and J lost 5; bases outside the gene matches: 6. The CDR3 has 16 amino acids. Written as DNA, the CDR3 is TGTGCCAGTAGTATAGGAAGCGGGGGGGCCCAAGATACGCAGTATTTT. This translates into CASSIGSGGAQDTQYF.

The chain links TRBV2 to TRBJ1-6; 9 bases fit TRBD1. The trim removed 5 bases at V and 9 bases at J, leaving 5 bases unmatched. In germline, CDR1 is SNHLY, CDR2 FYNNEI. The CDR3 contains 14 residues. The CDR3 loop is CASSPGQGTSPLHF. CDR3 DNA: TGTGCCAGCAGTCCGGGACAGGGCACTTCACCCCTCCACTTT.

The genes are TRBV18 and TRBJ1-6; D call uncertain. The V gene's germline CDR1 is KGHSH and CDR2 LQKENI. Trimming removed 2 bases from V and 6 bases from J, with 17 bases in between. CDR3 size: 17 residues. As DNA, the CDR3 is TGTGCCAGCTCACCATCTCGGGTCCATGCCCTTAATTCACCCCTCCACTTT. Translation: CASSPSRVHALNSPLHF.

As to this clone: Other DNA sequences from this sample encode an identical CDR3 as well. V is TRBV29-1 and J is TRBJ1-3, with TRBD1 matching 7 bases. The V and J ends lost 3 bases and 0 bases, in that order; junction bases with no gene match: 2. This CDR3 region has 14 residues. Germline V CDR1 and CDR2: SQVTM, ANQGSEA. The CDR3 spells CSVEPGGSGNTIYF. In nucleotides, the CDR3 is TGCAGCGTTGAGCCAGGGGGCTCTGGAAACACCATATATTTT. The variable domain in full, completed from reference TRBV29-1 and TRBJ1-3, reads SAVISQKPSRDICQRGTSLTIQCQVDSQVTMMFWYRQQPGQSLTLIATANQGSEATYESGFVIDKFPISRPNLTFSTLTVSNMSPEDSSIYLCSVEPGGSGNTIYFGEGSWLTVV.

Concerning this clone: The same CDR3 arises from other DNA sequences in this sample as well. This sequence joins TRBV20-1 and TRBJ2-7; no clear D gene. CDR1 DFQATT and CDR2 SNEGSKA come from the germline V gene (reference sequence). This CDR3 comprises 11 residues. Trimming removed 3 bases at V and 3 bases at J, with 6 bases between. CDR3 in amino acids: CSARRDYEQYF. The DNA of the CDR3 is TGCAGTGCTAGGAGAGACTACGAGCAGTACTTC.

J is TRBJ2-1 and V is TRBV5-1, with 8 bases lining up with TRBD2. This CDR3 contains 12 residues. Per germline, CDR1 SGHRS and CDR2 YFSETQ. V lost 3 bases, J lost 9 bases, and 2 bases stayed unmatched. DNA for the CDR3: TGCGCCAGCAGCTCGGCGGGGGGTGAGCAGTTCTTC. It codes for CASSSAGGEQFF.

The rearrangement links TRBV29-1 to TRBJ2-2; D is possibly TRBD2 (5 bases). Trimming shortened V by 5 bases and J by 3 bases, and 13 bases separated the two germline ends. Germline V gene data show CDR1 as SQVTM and CDR2 as ANQGSEA. This CDR3 comprises 14 residues. The CDR3 protein is CSVLAIRDTGELFF. The CDR3 nucleotides are TGCAGCGTTCTAGCTATACGGGACACCGGGGAGCTGTTTTTT.

V is TRBV18 and J is TRBJ2-3, with 8 positions matching TRBD2. CDR1 is KGHSH, CDR2 LQKENI, per germline. Trimming took 1 base from V and 4 from J; bases not matched to a gene: 4. This CDR3 is built from 15 residues. CDR3 DNA: TGTGCCAGCTCACCACGGGCGGGAGGCTCAGATACGCAGTATTTT. Translated, it gives CASSPRAGGSDTQYF.

The chain carries TRBV12-2 and TRBJ1-4. TRBV12-2 has pseudogene status. The CDR3 extends over 16 amino acids. CDR3 nucleotide sequence: TGTGCAAGTCGCTCGAGATCCGGGTCCCCTAATGAAAAACTGTTTTTT. Amino acid sequence: CASRSRSGSPNEKLFF.

The chain's CDR3 is CSGAFGGSTDTQYF. The CDR3 DNA reads TGCAGCGGGGCCTTCGGGGGGAGCACAGATACGCAGTATTTT. This sequence joins TRBV29-1 and TRBJ2-3; 7 nucleotides align to TRBD2. V gave up 7 bases and J gave up 0 bases; unmatched junction bases: 7. Germline values: CDR1 SQVTM, CDR2 ANQGSEA. CDR3 size: 14 residues.

This clone was detected only once. The rearrangement links TRBV6-2 or TRBV6-3 to TRBJ2-1; possibly TRBD1 for D (7 bases). V lost 4 bases and J lost 8, with 21 bases in between. Germline CDR1 and CDR2: MNHEY and SVGEGT. This CDR3 contains 16 residues. The DNA of the CDR3 is TGTGCCAGCAGTTCCGACAGGGAGGAAGTCCGCGATGAGCAGTTCTTC. Translation: CASSSDREEVRDEQFF.

J is TRBJ2-1 and V is TRBV19; D unresolved. CDR3 length equals 11 residues. From germline, CDR1 is LNHDA and CDR2 SQIVND (reference sequence). V was cut by 9 bases and J by 4 bases, with 7 bases left in between. CDR3 sequence: CASSEYNEQFF. DNA for the CDR3: TGTGCCAGCTCAGAATACAATGAGCAGTTCTTC.

This sequence joins TRBV28 and TRBJ2-2; 9 bases line up with TRBD2. V lost 6 bases and J lost 2; bases outside the gene matches: 1. The CDR3 extends over 14 amino acids. CDR1 and CDR2 from the germline V gene are MDHEN and SYDVKM. DNA of the CDR3: TGTGCCAGCAGACTAGCGGGTAACACCGGGGAGCTGTTTTTT. Its translation: CASRLAGNTGELFF.

The chain carries TRBV20-1 and TRBJ2-7; D call uncertain. The CDR3 runs to 11 residues. Germline values: CDR1 DFQATT, CDR2 SNEGSKA (reference sequence). Trimming removed 4 bases from V and 6 bases from J, with 10 bases in between. This CDR3 reads CSAKAQFEQYF. CDR3 coding DNA: TGCAGTGCTAAGGCACAGTTCGAGCAGTACTTC.

CDR3 sequence: CAISEATGMDEQYF. CDR3 DNA: TGTGCCATCAGTGAAGCGACAGGGATGGACGAGCAGTACTTC. The J gene is TRBJ2-7, the V gene TRBV10-3, with 7 bases that match TRBD1. The V and J ends lost 3 bases and 5 bases, in that order; junction bases with no gene match: 7. The CDR3 spans 14 residues. Looked up from germline, CDR1 is ENHRY and CDR2 is SYGVKD.

This clone was recorded only once. This chain uses TRBV28 with TRBJ2-7; the D gene is possibly TRBD2 (6 bases). The CDR3 runs 16 residues. From germline, CDR1 is MDHEN and CDR2 SYDVKM. The V end lost 4 bases, the J end lost 5 bases, and 21 bases lay between the germline ends. CDR3 region: CASSSPGWRAGNEQYF. CDR3 coding DNA: TGTGCCAGCAGTTCCCCCGGCTGGAGGGCCGGCAACGAGCAGTACTTC.

The V call is TRBV19, the J call TRBJ2-7, with 10 bases lining up with TRBD1. Germline V gene sequence: CDR1 LNHDA, CDR2 SQIVND (reference sequence). Trimming cost V 4 bases and J 5 bases; bases outside gene matches: 8. This CDR3 has 15 amino acids. The CDR3 loop reads CASSTRQGAWDEQYF. CDR3 coding DNA: TGTGCCAGTAGTACCAGACAGGGGGCTTGGGACGAGCAGTACTTC.

The J gene is TRBJ1-3, the V gene TRBV4-2; D is unclear. There are 17 residues in the CDR3. The V gene lost 4 bases and the J gene lost 2 bases, with 18 bases spanning the gap. Germline-derived CDR1 and CDR2 are LGHNA and YNFKEQ. CDR3 protein: CASSPHSADTTGNTIYF. CDR3 sequence (DNA): TGTGCCAGCAGCCCCCATTCAGCAGACACCACTGGAAACACCATATATTTT.

The rearrangement links TRBV27 to TRBJ2-1; TRBD1 matches 7 bases. The germline V gene encodes CDR1 MNHEY and CDR2 SMNVEV (reference sequence). V dropped 6 bases and J dropped 9; count of bases not matched to a gene: 8. The CDR3 totals 13 residues. In DNA form, the CDR3 reads TGTGCCAGCAGAACAGGGGCCCGGGGTGAGCAGTTCTTC. This codes for CASRTGARGEQFF.